This TCR beta chain comes out of a study of T-cell memory formation after mild COVID-19. Study-wide findings and caveats: The CD4+ clones that contracted clustered mainly within CM and EM, and the CD8+ clones concentrated in EMRA.

This clonotype has just a few counts. Antigen unknown. One entry per CDR3 protein results from TCRdb running MiXCR on the 5' RACE reads. Of approximately 290,000 distinct CDR3 sequences in the sample, just under 20% were seen once. CDR1 is SGHTA, CDR2 FQGNSA, per germline. The CDR3 spans 14 residues. Between the trimmed V and J ends, which lost 8 bases and 8 bases, there was a span of 21 bases. The TCR was taken from a man aged 18 to 35 who had mild COVID-19 (a few samples of this study predate the infection). Cell type and time point are not known. The chain couples TRBV7-2 to TRBJ1-2, with D perhaps matching TRBD1 (6 bases). Sequenced input: PBMCs or a T cell subset sorted from them (not recorded which). CDR3 DNA sequence: TGTGCCAGCCAGATGAACTTACAGGGCCTAGGCTACACCTTC. Amino acid sequence: CASQMNLQGLGYTF.